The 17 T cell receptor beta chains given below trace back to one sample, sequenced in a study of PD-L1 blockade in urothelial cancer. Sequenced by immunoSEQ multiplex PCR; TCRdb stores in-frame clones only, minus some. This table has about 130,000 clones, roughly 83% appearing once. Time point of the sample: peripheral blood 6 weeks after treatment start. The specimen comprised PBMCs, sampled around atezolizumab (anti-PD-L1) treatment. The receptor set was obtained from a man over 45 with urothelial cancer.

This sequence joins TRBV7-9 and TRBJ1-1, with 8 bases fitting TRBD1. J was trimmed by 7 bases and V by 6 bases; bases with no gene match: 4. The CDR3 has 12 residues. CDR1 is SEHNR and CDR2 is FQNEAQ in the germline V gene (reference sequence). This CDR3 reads CASRPGGLEAFF. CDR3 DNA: TGTGCCAGCAGGCCAGGGGGCCTTGAAGCTTTCTTT.

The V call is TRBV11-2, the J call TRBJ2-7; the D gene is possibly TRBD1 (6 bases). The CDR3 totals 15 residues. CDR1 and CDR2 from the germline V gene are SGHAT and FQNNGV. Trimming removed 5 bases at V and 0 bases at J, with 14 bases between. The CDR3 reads CASSHRRQDSYEQYF. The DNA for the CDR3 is TGTGCCAGCAGCCACCGTCGACAGGACTCCTACGAGCAGTACTTC.

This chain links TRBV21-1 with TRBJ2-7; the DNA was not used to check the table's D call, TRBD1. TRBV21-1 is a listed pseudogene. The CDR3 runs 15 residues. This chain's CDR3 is CASSLNRDRGYEQYF. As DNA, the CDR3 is TGTGCCAGCAGCCTGAACCGGGACAGGGGCTACGAGCAGTACTTC.

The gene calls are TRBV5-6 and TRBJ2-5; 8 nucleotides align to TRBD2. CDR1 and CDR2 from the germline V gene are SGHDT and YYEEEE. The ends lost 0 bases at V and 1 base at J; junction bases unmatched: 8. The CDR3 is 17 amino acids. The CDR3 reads CASSLEGSGTTQETQYF. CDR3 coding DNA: TGTGCCAGCAGCTTGGAAGGTAGCGGGACCACCCAAGAGACCCAGTACTTC.

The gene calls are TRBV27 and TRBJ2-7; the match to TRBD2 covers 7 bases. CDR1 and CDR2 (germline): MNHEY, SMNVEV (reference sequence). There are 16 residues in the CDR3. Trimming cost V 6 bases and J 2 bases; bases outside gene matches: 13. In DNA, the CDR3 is TGTGCCAGCAGGGAGGTGTGGGGAGGGATTGCCTACGAGCAGTACTTC. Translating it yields CASREVWGGIAYEQYF.

DNA of the CDR3: TGTGCCAGCAGCTTAGGCCTCACACTTTCAGGGACAGATACGCAGTATTTT. This sequence encodes CASSLGLTLSGTDTQYF. The chain uses TRBV13 and TRBJ2-3, with a tentative D call TRBD1 (5 bases). Looked up from germline, CDR1 is PRHDT and CDR2 is FYEKMQ (reference sequence). The CDR3 contains 17 residues. Trimming cost V 0 bases and J 3 bases, with 16 bases left between them.

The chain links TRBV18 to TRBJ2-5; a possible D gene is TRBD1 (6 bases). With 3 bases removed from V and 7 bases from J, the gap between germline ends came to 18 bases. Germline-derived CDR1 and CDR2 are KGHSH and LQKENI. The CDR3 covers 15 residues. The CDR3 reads CASSPAQGQGGTQYF. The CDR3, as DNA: TGTGCCAGCTCACCGGCCCAGGGCCAAGGGGGGACCCAGTACTTC. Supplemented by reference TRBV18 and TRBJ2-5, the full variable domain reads NAGVMQNPRHLVRRRGQEARLRCSPMKGHSHVYWYRQLPEEGLKFMVYLQKENIIDESGMPKERFSAEFPKEGPSILRIQQVVRGDSAAYFCASSPAQGQGGTQYFGPGTRLLVL.

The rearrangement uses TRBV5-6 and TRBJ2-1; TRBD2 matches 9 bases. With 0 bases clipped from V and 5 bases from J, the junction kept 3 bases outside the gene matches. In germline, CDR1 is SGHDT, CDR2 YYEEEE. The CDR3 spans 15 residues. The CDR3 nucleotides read TGTGCCAGCAGCTTGGTGGCTAGCGGGGACAATGAGCAGTTCTTC. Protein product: CASSLVASGDNEQFF.

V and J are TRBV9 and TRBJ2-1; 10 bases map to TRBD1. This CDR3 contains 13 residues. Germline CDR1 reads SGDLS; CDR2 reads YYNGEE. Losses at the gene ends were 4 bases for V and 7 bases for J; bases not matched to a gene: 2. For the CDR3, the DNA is TGTGCCAGCAGCTTGGGACAGGGGAATGAGCAGTTCTTC. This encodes CASSLGQGNEQFF.

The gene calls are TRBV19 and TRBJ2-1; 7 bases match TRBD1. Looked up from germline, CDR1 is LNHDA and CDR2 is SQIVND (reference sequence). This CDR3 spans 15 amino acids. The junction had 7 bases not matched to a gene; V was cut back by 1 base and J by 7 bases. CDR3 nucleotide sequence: TGTGCCAGTAGTATAGCCAGACAGGGTGGGAATGAGCAGTTCTTC. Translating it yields CASSIARQGGNEQFF.

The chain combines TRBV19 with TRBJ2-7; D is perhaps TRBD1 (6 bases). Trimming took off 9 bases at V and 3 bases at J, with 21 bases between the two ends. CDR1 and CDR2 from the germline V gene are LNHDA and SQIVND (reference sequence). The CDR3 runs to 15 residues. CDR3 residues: CARRTDLGENYEQYF. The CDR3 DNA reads TGTGCCAGGAGGACAGATTTAGGTGAAAACTACGAGCAGTACTTC.

The CDR3 protein is CASSQEIRGGERGTQYF. The CDR3 DNA is TGTGCCAGCAGCCAAGAGATCAGGGGCGGAGAAAGGGGTACGCAGTATTTT. This sequence joins TRBV4-2 and TRBJ2-3; possibly TRBD1 for D (6 bases). Germline values: CDR1 LGHNA, CDR2 YNFKEQ. V lost 0 bases and J lost 8, with 21 bases in between. CDR3 length: 17 amino acids.

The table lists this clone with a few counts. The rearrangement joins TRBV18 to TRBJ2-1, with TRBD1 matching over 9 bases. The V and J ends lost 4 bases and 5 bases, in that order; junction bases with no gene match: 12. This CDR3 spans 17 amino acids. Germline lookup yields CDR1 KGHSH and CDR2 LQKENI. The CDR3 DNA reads TGTGCCAGCTCACAACTCGGCTCCGGGACAGGGAACAATGAGCAGTTCTTC. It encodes CASSQLGSGTGNNEQFF.

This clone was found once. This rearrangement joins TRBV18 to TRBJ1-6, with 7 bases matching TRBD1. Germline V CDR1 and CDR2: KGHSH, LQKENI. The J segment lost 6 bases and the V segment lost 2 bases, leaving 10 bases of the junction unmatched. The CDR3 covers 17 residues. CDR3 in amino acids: CASSPRARDSRNSPLHF. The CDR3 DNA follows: TGTGCCAGCTCACCAAGGGCCCGGGACAGTCGTAATTCACCCCTCCACTTT. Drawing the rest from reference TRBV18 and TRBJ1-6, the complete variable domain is NAGVMQNPRHLVRRRGQEARLRCSPMKGHSHVYWYRQLPEEGLKFMVYLQKENIIDESGMPKERFSAEFPKEGPSILRIQQVVRGDSAAYFCASSPRARDSRNSPLHFGNGTRLTVT.

The CDR3, as DNA: TGTGCCAGCAGCTTAGATGGGGGAGGGTCCCGGGAGCAGTTCTTC. Its protein is CASSLDGGGSREQFF. This chain joins TRBV11-2 and TRBJ2-1; 7 bases align to TRBD2. The germline gives CDR1 SGHAT, CDR2 FQNNGV. There are 15 residues in the CDR3. J lost 10 bases, V lost 0 bases, and 9 bases had no gene match.

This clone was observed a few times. This chain's CDR3 is CASSLRISGGTTEAFF. CDR3 bases: TGTGCCAGCAGCTTAAGGATTTCGGGGGGCACCACTGAAGCTTTCTTT. The gene calls are TRBV7-9 and TRBJ1-1, with D maybe TRBD1 (6 bases). Germline-derived CDR1 and CDR2 are SEHNR and FQNEAQ (reference sequence). V lost 2 bases and J lost 4, with 17 bases in between. The length of the CDR3 is 16 residues. The variable domain in full, completed from reference TRBV7-9 and TRBJ1-1, reads DTGVSQNPRHKITKRGQNVTFRCDPISEHNRLYWYRQTLGQGPEFLTYFQNEAQLEKSRLLSDRFSAERPKGSFSTLEIQRTEQGDSAMYLCASSLRISGGTTEAFFGQGTRLTVV.

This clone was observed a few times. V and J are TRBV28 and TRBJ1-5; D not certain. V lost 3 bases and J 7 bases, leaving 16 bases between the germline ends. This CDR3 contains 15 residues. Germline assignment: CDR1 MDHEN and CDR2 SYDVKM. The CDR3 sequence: CASSLDVTVIQPQHF. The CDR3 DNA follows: TGTGCCAGCAGTTTGGATGTCACAGTGATCCAGCCCCAGCATTTT.